This is a list of T cell receptor beta chains from one sample in a study of blood T cell repertoires in COVID-19. Data came from immunoSEQ multiplex PCR; TCRdb stores just in-frame clones and leaves some out. The sample includes a few hundred thousand clones, about nine tenths of them seen just once. Sample: peripheral blood. The receptors stem from a person aged 18 to 30 with COVID-19, enrolled during active disease. The CDR3 runs from the conserved cysteine through the conserved F or W. The D gene is left open where the match is weak. Where a row states a size, it is once, few, many or the class of an expanded clone; other rows omit it.

>.|.|TRBV19|TRBJ1-1
TGTGCCAGTACCCCACTGGCAGGGTCGTTGAGCACTGAAGCTTTCTTT
CASTPLAGSLSTEAFF
>.|TRBD1|TRBV24-1|TRBJ2-7
TGTGCCGCCCGACCTCCGGGACAGGGGAGCTCCTACGAGCAGTACTTC
CAARPPGQGSSYEQYF
>.|TRBD1|TRBV6-1|TRBJ2-7
TGTGCCAGCAGTGAACCGGGGACAGCCTCCTACGAGCAGTACTTC
CASSEPGTASYEQYF
>.|TRBD2|TRBV27|TRBJ2-7
TGTGCCAGCAGTTCGACTAGCGGGGCCTACGAGCAGTACTTC
CASSSTSGAYEQYF
>.|TRBD2|TRBV5-1|TRBJ2-7
TGCGCCAGCAGCTTTGGTAGCGGGGGGTACGAGCAGTACTTC
CASSFGSGGYEQYF
>.|.|TRBV19|TRBJ2-7
TGTGCCAGTAGCCTACAGGGTTTTGGTTACGAGCAGTACTTC
CASSLQGFGYEQYF
>.|TRBD1|TRBV24-1|TRBJ2-7
TGTGCCACCAGTGATCCGACAGGGAACGAGCAGTACTTC
CATSDPTGNEQYF
>.|TRBD2|TRBV20-1|TRBJ2-7
TGCAGTGCTAGTAAGGGGACTACGATCTACGAGCAGTACTTC
CSASKGTTIYEQYF
>.|.|TRBV19|TRBJ1-1
TGTGCCAGTAGCCCAGGGGTGGTGGGCACTGAAGCTTTCTTT
CASSPGVVGTEAFF
>.|TRBD1|TRBV4-1|TRBJ2-5
TGCGCCAGCAGCCAAGACGGGACAGCCGGATTCCAAGAGACCCAGTACTTC
CASSQDGTAGFQETQYF
>.|.|TRBV29-1|TRBJ1-1
TGCAGCGGTGAACAGGGCATGGACACTGAAGCTTTCTTT
CSGEQGMDTEAFF
>.|TRBD2|TRBV12-3/TRBV12-4|TRBJ2-3
TGTGCCAGCAGACTAGCGGGATATAGGTATTTT
CASRLAGYRYF
>.|TRBD2|TRBV7-3|TRBJ2-1
TGTGCCAGCAGCTTAACTCCGACTAGCGGGAGGTACGATGAGCAGTTCTTC
CASSLTPTSGRYDEQFF
>once|.|TRBV5-1|TRBJ1-6
TGCGCCAGCAAAGAGTCCCCCGATTCACCCCTCCACTTT
CASKESPDSPLHF
>.|TRBD1|TRBV28|TRBJ2-2
TGTGCCACCTCCCCCAGGGGGCAGAACACCGGGGAGCTGTTTTTT
CATSPRGQNTGELFF
>.|TRBD1|TRBV6-6|TRBJ2-7
TGTGCCAGCACCAGGACAGGGGAATACGAGCAGTACTTC
CASTRTGEYEQYF
>.|.|TRBV9|TRBJ2-7
TGTGCCAGCAGCGTAGGGACAGTCTCCTACGAGCAGTACTTC
CASSVGTVSYEQYF
>.|TRBD2|TRBV7-6|TRBJ2-1
TGTGCCAGCAGCTCCGGACTAGCGGGGGGGTTTAGTGAGCAGTTCTTC
CASSSGLAGGFSEQFF
>.|.|TRBV4-2|TRBJ2-3
TGTGCCAGCAGCCAAGATTGGACTTACGGGAGCGGCACAGATACGCAGTATTTT
CASSQDWTYGSGTDTQYF
>.|.|TRBV7-2|TRBJ1-4
TGTGCCAGCAGCTTAGGTGCGGCAGGAGGTGAAAAACTGTTTTTT
CASSLGAAGGEKLFF
>.|.|TRBV9|TRBJ2-6
TGTGCCAGCAGCGTAGCAGGGTACGGGGCCAACGTCCTGACTTTC
CASSVAGYGANVLTF
>.|.|TRBV9|TRBJ2-1
TGTGCCAGCAGCGTGAGTGGGGCGGGGTACAATGAGCAGTTCTTC
CASSVSGAGYNEQFF
>.|.|TRBV4-1|TRBJ2-1
TGCGCCAGCAGCCCAAGACTAGGCGCTGGAGAGCAGTTCTTC
CASSPRLGAGEQFF
>.|.|TRBV10-3|TRBJ2-2
TGTGCCATCACCGGTAGCGTTCATACCGGGGAGCTGTTTTTT
CAITGSVHTGELFF
>.|.|TRBV2|TRBJ1-5
TGTGCCAGCAATTCCCCCGATCAGCCCCAGCATTTT
CASNSPDQPQHF
>few|.|TRBV9|TRBJ1-3
TGTGCCAGCAGCACAGAAGGTTCCCCGCAGGGTCGAAGAAACACCATATATTTT
CASSTEGSPQGRRNTIYF
>.|.|TRBV4-3|TRBJ2-1
TGCGCCAGCAGTCTCCAGAGGGGGAATGAGCAGTTCTTC
CASSLQRGNEQFF
>.|TRBD1|TRBV6-4|TRBJ2-1
TGTGCCAGCAGTGACTCACCAGGGGGTTTGAATGAGCAGTTCTTC
CASSDSPGGLNEQFF
>.|.|TRBV7-3|TRBJ1-1
TGTGCCAGCAGTCTCAGGGCGAACACTGAAGCTTTCTTT
CASSLRANTEAFF
>.|.|TRBV10-3|TRBJ1-2
TGTGCCATCAGTGGAGGGTACTATGGCTACACCTTC
CAISGGYYGYTF
>.|.|TRBV4-1|TRBJ2-3
TGCGCCAGCAGCCAACAGGGCCTCCATGGGGGGACGCAGTATTTT
CASSQQGLHGGTQYF
>.|TRBD1|TRBV7-9|TRBJ2-3
TGTGCCAGCAGCTTAGCACAGGGGCCCGCAGATACGCAGTATTTT
CASSLAQGPADTQYF
>.|TRBD2|TRBV5-4|TRBJ2-3
TGTGCCAGCAGCTTTCGTGGCGGGAGAATAACAGATACGCAGTATTTT
CASSFRGGRITDTQYF
>once|TRBD2|TRBV29-1|TRBJ2-1
TGCAGCGCCTCGTCCTCCGGGACTAGTCGTGGGGGTGAGCAGTTCTTC
CSASSSGTSRGGEQFF
>.|TRBD2|TRBV5-6|TRBJ2-3
TGTGCCACCGGACTAGCGGGAACCACAGATACGCAGTATTTT
CATGLAGTTDTQYF
>.|.|TRBV19|TRBJ1-6
TGTGCCAGTGGACAATCAAGAAATTCACCCCTCCACTTT
CASGQSRNSPLHF
>.|.|TRBV5-1|TRBJ2-5
TGCGCCAGCAGACCGGACAGTCCCTACAAAGGAGAGACCCAGTACTTC
CASRPDSPYKGETQYF
>once|TRBD1|TRBV14|TRBJ2-7
TGTGCCAGCAGCCGTACGCTCGGGACAGGGGACGAGCAGTACTTC
CASSRTLGTGDEQYF
>.|TRBD1|TRBV5-1|TRBJ2-3
TGCGCCAGCAGCTTGGTTCCCGGACAGGGGGATACGCAGTATTTT
CASSLVPGQGDTQYF
>.|.|TRBV27|TRBJ2-7
TGTGCCAGCAGTGTCCCCGGGACTGCGAGTTCCGAGCAGTACTTC
CASSVPGTASSEQYF
>.|TRBD1|TRBV5-4|TRBJ1-1
TGTGCCAGCAGCTATACGGGACAGGTTTTTAACACTGAAGCTTTCTTT
CASSYTGQVFNTEAFF
>.|TRBD1|TRBV5-4|TRBJ2-7
TGTGCCAGCAGCTTACAGGGGATTTTCTACGAGCAGTACTTC
CASSLQGIFYEQYF
>.|TRBD1|TRBV19|TRBJ1-5
TGTGCCAGCCGACAGGGTTTGGGCAATCAGCCCCAGCATTTT
CASRQGLGNQPQHF
>.|.|TRBV10-1|TRBJ1-1
TGCGCCAGCAGTTCCAGTAACACTGAAGCTTTCTTT
CASSSSNTEAFF